A selection of T cell receptor beta chains follows, all from one sample in a study of CD8 T cells in ankylosing spondylitis. TCRdb re-analysed the 5' RACE reads in MiXCR, keeping a single row per CDR3 protein. This table has 250,000 to 300,000 distinct CDR3 sequences, 20% appearing once. The sample taken for sequencing was blood, either unsorted or a sorted T cell fraction (not recorded which). The receptor source for this set is a male donor with ankylosing spondylitis or in good health (not recorded which). Both conserved end residues are trimmed from each CDR3.

j_gene | v_gene | CDR3aa
TRBJ2-1 | TRBV7-9 | ATLGLGNEQF
TRBJ2-1 | TRBV20-1 | SARGDPSSYNEQF
TRBJ1-5 | TRBV6-5 | ASSYYGSNQPQH
TRBJ2-3 | TRBV7-3 | ASSPTSGVPSTDTQY
TRBJ2-5 | TRBV20-1 | SARGGPDLTRTQY
TRBJ2-3 | TRBV27 | ASSFGQSTDTQY
TRBJ2-1 | TRBV20-1 | SVASGTGDPREQF
TRBJ2-2 | TRBV3-1 | ASSQDPVFAQRVPGELF
TRBJ2-1 | TRBV5-1 | ASSLALTSGNNEQF
TRBJ2-2 | TRBV6-1 | ASRQDRSTGELF
TRBJ1-5 | TRBV12-3/TRBV12-4 | ASSDRGKQPQH
TRBJ2-1 | TRBV20-1 | SARGLGFVGINNEQF
TRBJ1-5 | TRBV3-1 | ASSSGTRNQPQH
TRBJ2-5 | TRBV20-1 | SARTSGQETQY
TRBJ2-5 | TRBV20-1 | SAKDTQETQY
TRBJ2-4 | TRBV12-3/TRBV12-4 | ASSSRDRVPSERIQY
TRBJ2-1 | TRBV11-2 | ASSLGVGNNEQF
TRBJ2-3 | TRBV2 | ASSELTATSTDTQY
TRBJ2-5 | TRBV11-2 | ASSSRTSGIETQY
TRBJ1-1 | TRBV15 | ATSGFGTTVTEAF
TRBJ2-5 | TRBV12-3/TRBV12-4 | ASSLSGSSVETQY
TRBJ1-6 | TRBV7-2 | ASSGRAGTVGPPLH
TRBJ1-1 | TRBV4-1 | ASSQGQGTEAF
TRBJ2-5 | TRBV10-3 | AISESSGSPQETQY
TRBJ2-2 | TRBV5-5 | ASSLVRANTGELF
TRBJ1-1 | TRBV19 | ASSLTKTEAF
TRBJ2-1 | TRBV10-1 | ASSEAPRRGNNEQF
TRBJ1-1 | TRBV6-2/TRBV6-3 | ASSYSGPRTEAF
TRBJ2-1 | TRBV5-1 | ASSPLAGAPNEQF
TRBJ2-2 | TRBV20-1 | SAPRSAGELF
TRBJ2-2 | TRBV12-3/TRBV12-4 | ASRSTGGTGELF
TRBJ1-4 | TRBV5-1 | ASGPGTGGEKLF
TRBJ1-5 | TRBV12-3/TRBV12-4 | ASSLGSHQPQH
TRBJ1-1 | TRBV6-7 | ASSPGGDRGVTEAF
TRBJ1-1 | TRBV4-1 | ASSPIGKGNTEAF
TRBJ2-3 | TRBV12-3/TRBV12-4 | ASSFRWTDTQC
TRBJ1-6 | TRBV12-3/TRBV12-4 | ASSSVGGDSPLH